Listed below are T cell receptor beta chains from one sample, sequenced in a study of blood T cell repertoires in COVID-19. TCRdb's copy holds only in-frame clones and misses some; the assay was immunoSEQ multiplex PCR. Among about 39,000 clones listed, 79% were seen once. Sequencing was performed on peripheral blood. All receptors derive from a man between 65 and 80 years old with acute or convalescent COVID-19. Each CDR3 is given with its conserved first and last residue. Each record gives: J gene, V gene, D gene, clone size, CDR3 DNA, CDR3 protein. The D gene is left open where the match is weak. Size tells how often a clone was seen (once, few, many) or the class of an expanded clone, and some rows leave it out.

TRBJ2-5 | TRBV5-1 | - | few | TGCGCCAGCAGCCCCCTGACGGGAGACCAAGAGACCCAGTACTTC | CASSPLTGDQETQYF
TRBJ2-7 | TRBV6-5 | TRBD1 | - | TGTGCCAGCAGTTACTCCGGGACAGGGGGGCGCGAGCAGTACTTC | CASSYSGTGGREQYF
TRBJ1-6 | TRBV7-9 | TRBD1 | - | TGTGCCAGCAGCTCACAGGGGACCAATTCACCCCTCCACTTT | CASSSQGTNSPLHF
TRBJ2-7 | TRBV28 | TRBD1 | - | TGTGCCAGCAGCGCCCCCGGGACAGGGTCCGACGAGCAGTACTTC | CASSAPGTGSDEQYF
TRBJ1-1 | TRBV6-6 | TRBD1 | once | TGTGCCAGCAGTCCGTGGGTAATTGGGACAGGGGTCGGCACTGAAGCTTTCTTT | CASSPWVIGTGVGTEAFF
TRBJ2-2 | TRBV28 | TRBD2 | - | TGTGCCAGCAGTCTGTGGACTAGCGGAAGTACCGGGGAGCTGTTTTTT | CASSLWTSGSTGELFF
TRBJ2-7 | TRBV10-3 | - | - | TGTGCCATCAGTGAGTCAAAGGGGCTGTACGAGCAGTACTTC | CAISESKGLYEQYF
TRBJ2-1 | TRBV7-2 | - | - | TGTGCCAGCAGCCCAGACACATACAATGAGCAGTTCTTC | CASSPDTYNEQFF
TRBJ1-2 | TRBV19 | TRBD1 | - | TGTGCCAGTAGTATGGGACAGGGGGCGTACTATGGCTACACCTTC | CASSMGQGAYYGYTF
TRBJ2-1 | TRBV2 | TRBD2 | - | TGTGCCACCCAGGGGATTAGCGGGAGAACTGAGCAGTTCTTC | CATQGISGRTEQFF
TRBJ2-3 | TRBV7-3 | - | few | TGTGCCAGCAGCCAAACCCCGGGAGATACGCAGTATTTT | CASSQTPGDTQYF
TRBJ1-4 | TRBV19 | TRBD1 | - | TGTGCCAGTAGTAGCCTCACAGGGGAGGAAAAACTGTTTTTT | CASSSLTGEEKLFF
TRBJ2-7 | TRBV5-1 | - | - | TGCGCCAGCAGCTTTGGCCCAGGGGCCGGATACGAGCAGTACTTC | CASSFGPGAGYEQYF
TRBJ1-6 | TRBV4-2 | - | - | TGTGCCAGCAGCCAACCGGGGGGGGATTCACCCCTCCACTTT | CASSQPGGDSPLHF
TRBJ1-2 | TRBV28 | TRBD1 | - | TGTGCCAGCAGACTCCGGACAGGGCTGGACTATGGCTACACCTTC | CASRLRTGLDYGYTF
TRBJ2-2 | TRBV19 | TRBD2 | once | TGTGCCACCCGGAGCGGGAGTAATGCCGGGGAGCTGTTTTTT | CATRSGSNAGELFF
TRBJ2-7 | TRBV19 | TRBD1 | - | TGTGCCAGTAAAAACAGGGGGCCGTACGAGCAGTACTTC | CASKNRGPYEQYF
TRBJ1-1 | TRBV20-1 | TRBD1 | many | TGCAGTGCTGGACAGGGCACTGAAGCTTTCTTT | CSAGQGTEAFF
TRBJ2-3 | TRBV7-8 | TRBD2 | - | TGTGCCAGCAGCTTAGGCACCGGGACTAGCGGCCATACGCAGTATTTT | CASSLGTGTSGHTQYF
TRBJ2-2 | TRBV28 | - | - | TGTGCCAGTATCAACACCGGGGAGCTGTTTTTT | CASINTGELFF
TRBJ2-1 | TRBV5-6 | - | - | TGTGCCAGCAGCTATAGCGGCGCCGGAAGTGAGCAGTTCTTC | CASSYSGAGSEQFF
TRBJ1-5 | TRBV6-1 | - | - | TGTGCCAGCAGTGAATGGCAGGGGAAAGATCAGCCCCAGCATTTT | CASSEWQGKDQPQHF
TRBJ2-4 | TRBV18 | - | - | TGTGCCAGCTCACCAAGCGTTGGTCTAGGAGGCCCGGGGGACATTCAGTACTTC | CASSPSVGLGGPGDIQYF
TRBJ2-7 | TRBV5-4 | - | few | TGTGCCAGCTTCTACTCCGGGACACCTTACGAGCAGTACTTC | CASFYSGTPYEQYF
TRBJ2-1 | TRBV11-1 | - | - | TGTGCCAGCAGCCGAACTAGTATTGAGCAGTTCTTC | CASSRTSIEQFF
TRBJ2-1 | TRBV11-3 | - | - | TGTGCCAGCAGCTTAGAGCAAGGAGGCAGCAGCTCCTACAATGAGCAGTTCTTC | CASSLEQGGSSSYNEQFF
TRBJ1-1 | TRBV12-3/TRBV12-4 | - | - | TGTGCCATCCTCCCGGAGGGATCTGAAGCTTTCTTT | CAILPEGSEAFF
TRBJ2-5 | TRBV28 | TRBD2 | - | TGTGCCAGCAGACCCGGGACTAGCGGGAGGATCCGCCAAGAGACCCAGTACTTC | CASRPGTSGRIRQETQYF
TRBJ2-1 | TRBV20-1 | TRBD2 | - | TGCAGTGCTAGTCATCCAGGGACTAGCGGGAAAAATGAGCAGTTCTTC | CSASHPGTSGKNEQFF
TRBJ2-5 | TRBV7-2 | - | - | TGTGCCAGCAGTATAATGGGGGGGCCTCAAGAGACCCAGTACTTC | CASSIMGGPQETQYF
TRBJ2-1 | TRBV11-3 | - | few | TGTGCCAGCAGCGACGCGACTAGTTTGAATGAGCAGTTCTTC | CASSDATSLNEQFF
TRBJ1-5 | TRBV27 | TRBD1 | - | TGTGCCAGCAGTGCGGACAGGGGGCGTCAGCCCCAGCATTTT | CASSADRGRQPQHF
TRBJ2-1 | TRBV5-8 | TRBD1 | - | TGTGCCAGCAGCCCGGACAGGGTACCCTACAATGAGCAGTTCTTC | CASSPDRVPYNEQFF
TRBJ2-1 | TRBV5-6 | - | - | TGTGCCAGCAGCCACCTAATAGGGGATGAGCAGTTCTTC | CASSHLIGDEQFF
TRBJ1-2 | TRBV4-1 | - | once | TGCGCCAGCAGCCAAGATCAGGGGACCTATGGCTACACCTTC | CASSQDQGTYGYTF
TRBJ1-2 | TRBV7-9 | - | - | TGTGCCAGCAGCTTATCCGCCGCGGCGGGGGCCCAGGGCTACACCTTC | CASSLSAAAGAQGYTF
TRBJ2-5 | TRBV6-6 | - | - | TGTGCCAGCAGTTACTGGGCAGCCCAAGAGACCCAGTACTTC | CASSYWAAQETQYF
TRBJ2-7 | TRBV18 | - | - | TGTGCCAGCTCACCACCCGGGTCCTCCTACGAGCAGTACTTC | CASSPPGSSYEQYF
TRBJ1-4 | TRBV19 | - | - | TGTGCCAGTACCGAGAATGAAAAACTGTTTTTT | CASTENEKLFF
TRBJ2-1 | TRBV5-1 | - | - | TGCGCCAGCAGCTTCAGACGGGAACGGGACAATGAGCAGTTCTTC | CASSFRRERDNEQFF
TRBJ1-2 | TRBV5-4 | - | once | TGTGCCAGCAGCCCGTCGGGCAGCCCGGGATATGGCTACACCTTC | CASSPSGSPGYGYTF
TRBJ2-1 | TRBV7-3 | TRBD2 | - | TGTGCCAGCAGCTTAGGCCTAGCGGGACACAATGAGCAGTTCTTC | CASSLGLAGHNEQFF
TRBJ1-2 | TRBV4-2 | TRBD1 | - | TGTGCCAGCAGCCAAGATGACAGGGGGCGTAATGGCTACACCTTC | CASSQDDRGRNGYTF
TRBJ1-2 | TRBV11-2 | - | few | TGTGCCAGCAGCTCCGGGACATCCTATGGCTACACCTTC | CASSSGTSYGYTF